This T cell receptor (beta chain) was sequenced for a study of blood T cell repertoires in COVID-19. Study in general: Spain, Italy and the United States supplied samples that represented acute and convalescent COVID-19. From T cells, B-cell-depleted T cells, or PBMCs came the material, which was cDNA or gDNA.

TCRdb's copy holds only in-frame clones and misses some; the assay was immunoSEQ multiplex PCR. The table has under 250,000 clones, around 84% seen once. With 3 bases removed from V and 1 base from J, the gap between germline ends came to 11 bases. The CDR3 is 15 residues long. Germline assignment: CDR1 SGHRS and CDR2 YFSETQ. Input material: peripheral blood. J is TRBJ1-3 and V is TRBV5-1; possibly TRBD1 for D (5 bases). This TCR was sampled from a woman between 70 and 85 years old with active or convalescent COVID-19. In DNA, the CDR3 is TGCGCCAGCAGCTCCTCGGGGGATTCTGGAAACACCATATATTTT. The encoded protein is CASSSSGDSGNTIYF.